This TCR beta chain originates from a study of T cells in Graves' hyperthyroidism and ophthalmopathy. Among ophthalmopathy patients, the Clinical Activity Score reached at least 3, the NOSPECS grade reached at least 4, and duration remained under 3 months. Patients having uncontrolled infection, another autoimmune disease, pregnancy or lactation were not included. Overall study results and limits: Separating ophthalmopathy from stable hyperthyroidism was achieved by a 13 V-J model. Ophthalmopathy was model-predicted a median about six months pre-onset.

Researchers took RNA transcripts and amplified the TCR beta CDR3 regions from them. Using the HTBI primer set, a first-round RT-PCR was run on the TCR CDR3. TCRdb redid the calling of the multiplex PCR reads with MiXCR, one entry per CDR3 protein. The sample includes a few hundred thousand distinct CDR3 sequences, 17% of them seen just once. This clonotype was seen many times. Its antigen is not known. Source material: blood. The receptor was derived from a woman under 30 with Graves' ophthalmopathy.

Written as DNA, the CDR3 is TGCAGCGTTGAAATGGACAGGGCTTACACTGAAGCTTTCTTT. Protein: CSVEMDRAYTEAFF. The chain combines TRBV29-1 with TRBJ1-1; 8 bases are shared with TRBD1. CDR1 is SQVTM, CDR2 ANQGSEA, per germline. The ends lost 2 bases at V and 3 bases at J; junction bases unmatched: 5. The CDR3 runs to 14 residues.